The rows below give T cell receptor beta chains drawn from one sample of a study of T cells in Graves' hyperthyroidism and ophthalmopathy. Via MiXCR, TCRdb re-called the multiplex PCR reads, giving one row per CDR3 protein. The table lists some 140,000 distinct CDR3 sequences, 22% of them singletons. Sequencing was carried out using blood. These receptor sequences come from a woman aged 50 to 65 with Graves' hyperthyroidism that later progressed to Graves' ophthalmopathy. Both conserved end residues are part of each CDR3. The order of the fields is D gene, clone size, J gene, V gene, CDR3 DNA, CDR3 protein. The D gene is left open where the match is weak. Size is omitted from some rows. Given values are once, few, many or a class for expanded clones.

>TRBD2|NA|TRBJ2-1|TRBV11-2
TGTGCCAGCAGCGCGGGACTAGCGGGAATCCAGTTCTTC
CASSAGLAGIQFF
>NA|few|TRBJ2-3|TRBV7-8
TGTGCCAGCAGCATTACGGGAGTACTGGATACGCAGTATTTT
CASSITGVLDTQYF
>TRBD2|NA|TRBJ2-3|TRBV27
TGTGCCAGCAGACGGGGGGTAGCGGGAAAGGGAACAGATACGCAGTATTTT
CASRRGVAGKGTDTQYF
>TRBD1|few|TRBJ2-3|TRBV24-1
TGTGCCACCAGTGATCGCCGGGGACAGGTCAGCACAGATACGCAGTATTTT
CATSDRRGQVSTDTQYF
>NA|many|TRBJ2-5|TRBV27
TGTGCCAGCAGTGGGGGACTGCCTCAAGAGACCCAGTACTTC
CASSGGLPQETQYF
>NA|NA|TRBJ2-5|TRBV2
TGTGCCAGCAGAGACGGGGAGACCCAGTACTTC
CASRDGETQYF
>NA|NA|TRBJ2-1|TRBV20-1
TGCAGTGCTAGTGGGAGAGGGGTCTACAATGAGCAGTTCTTC
CSASGRGVYNEQFF
>NA|NA|TRBJ2-1|TRBV28
TGTGCCAGCAGTGGGGCCGGGACTGGAAACAATGAGCAGTTCTTC
CASSGAGTGNNEQFF
>TRBD1|many|TRBJ2-7|TRBV2
TGTGCCAGCAGGGTAATACAGGGGAACGAGCAGTACTTC
CASRVIQGNEQYF
>NA|many|TRBJ1-2|TRBV6-1
TGTGCCAGCAGTCGGACCGAAGGGTTCGATTATGGCTACACCTTC
CASSRTEGFDYGYTF
>NA|few|TRBJ1-2|TRBV19
TGTGCCAGTAGAAGACCCAGGGAGGGGATCTATGGCTACACCTTC
CASRRPREGIYGYTF
>NA|NA|TRBJ2-7|TRBV15
TGTGCCACCAGCAGAGAGGGCCTCATAGGAACCCACGAGCAGTACTTC
CATSREGLIGTHEQYF
>NA|once|TRBJ2-4|TRBV28
TGTGCCAGCAGTTTAGGGGGGACGAGAGAAAACATTCAGTACTTC
CASSLGGTRENIQYF
>NA|NA|TRBJ2-7|TRBV6-2/TRBV6-3
TGTGCCAGCAGTTACGGACTTCAGGGGGGGGCCTCCTACGAGCAGTACTTC
CASSYGLQGGASYEQYF
>NA|many|TRBJ1-2|TRBV5-1
TGCGCCAGCAGCTTGTTAGGCCGGGACTATGGCTACACCTTC
CASSLLGRDYGYTF
>NA|many|TRBJ1-5|TRBV10-3
TGTGCCATCCGCCGGGACGACGCGCAGCCCCAGCATTTT
CAIRRDDAQPQHF
>TRBD2|many|TRBJ2-7|TRBV28
TGTGCCAGCCGACTAGCGGGACCTCTCCTCTACGAGCAGTACTTC
CASRLAGPLLYEQYF
>TRBD2|NA|TRBJ2-1|TRBV11-2
TGTGCCAGCAGCTTAGAGGCGGGAGGGTATGAGCAGTTCTTC
CASSLEAGGYEQFF
>TRBD1|NA|TRBJ2-7|TRBV28
TGTGCCAGCAGTTTGGTGAAACAGGGGAGCTACGAGCAGTACTTC
CASSLVKQGSYEQYF
>NA|many|TRBJ2-1|TRBV12-3/TRBV12-4
TGTGCCAGCACCCTGGGGACACTTAGCTCCTACAATGAGCAGTTCTTC
CASTLGTLSSYNEQFF
>NA|NA|TRBJ1-5|TRBV19
TGTGCCAGTGTTATGAAGCCCAATCAGCCCCAGCATTTT
CASVMKPNQPQHF
>NA|few|TRBJ1-3|TRBV5-1
TGCGCCAGCAGCTTGAGCCTGGGAGGAAACACCATATATTTT
CASSLSLGGNTIYF
>NA|many|TRBJ2-1|TRBV3-1
TGTGCCAGCAGCCAAGCGACTGGGATCTACAATGAGCAGTTCTTC
CASSQATGIYNEQFF
>NA|many|TRBJ1-1|TRBV5-1
TGCGCCAGCAGCTTTTCAGCGAACACTGAAGCTTTCTTT
CASSFSANTEAFF
>NA|many|TRBJ1-1|TRBV5-1
TGCGCCAGCAGCTTGGCCAGGACAGTGAACACTGAAGCTTTCTTT
CASSLARTVNTEAFF